This T cell receptor (beta chain) was identified during a study of Ad26.COV2.S vaccination and SARS-CoV-2 variants. Study information: Dosing was one shot or two shots 56 days apart. Study-wide points: Greater spike-specific TCR breadth was seen in vaccine recipients than in placebo recipients. Measurements of TCR breadth and depth may have given underestimates of the total T cell responses.

Data came from immunoSEQ multiplex PCR; TCRdb stores just in-frame clones and leaves some out. Among some 420,000 clones listed, roughly 88% were seen once. Treatment noted: 15 to 20 received Ad26.COV2.S at low or high dose, single or two shots; roughly five received placebo; per-sample allocation not given. It was on day 63 after the first vaccine or placebo injection that samples were taken. The CDR3 is made up of 15 amino acids. Germline CDR1 reads LNHNV; CDR2 reads YYDKDF (reference sequence). V shed 0 bases and J shed 10 bases, with 16 bases lying between them. On this clone: Its antigen is unknown.

The V and J genes are TRBV15 and TRBJ2-1; the D is unclear. Material: peripheral blood, obtained in a trial of Ad26.COV2.S vaccine versus placebo. The sequence was obtained from a person aged 18-60 years who received the Ad26.COV2.S COVID-19 vaccine or a placebo. DNA for the CDR3: TGTGCCACCAGCAGAGATTTATCGCCTACCCGGGAGCAGTTCTTC. It codes for CATSRDLSPTREQFF. The full variable domain, in which reference TRBV15 and TRBJ2-1 provide the parts outside the CDR3, is DAMVIQNPRYQVTQFGKPVTLSCSQTLNHNVMYWYQQKSSQAPKLLFHYYDKDFNNEADTPDNFQSRRPNTSFCFLDIRSPGLGDTAMYLCATSRDLSPTREQFFGPGTRLTVL.